This T cell receptor (beta chain) derives from a study of T cell clones after liver transplantation. Study findings and constraints: Rather than being deleted, graft donor-reactive T cells may have moved into the graft.

On this clone itself: The antigen is undetermined. Relative to the germline gene, one junction end is altered; a read error may explain this.

Per the germline V gene, CDR1 is LNHNV and CDR2 is YYDKDF (reference sequence). This CDR3 contains 17 residues. Here immunoSEQ multiplex PCR was the method, and the copy in TCRdb shows in-frame clones only, minus some. The sample lists 98,000 or so clones, 75% to 90% occurring once. The starting material was CD4+ T cells from blood, obtained before liver transplant. The receptor was isolated from a human donor who received a liver transplant. The chain links TRBV15 to TRBJ2-7, with 14 bases lining up with TRBD2. The CDR3 here is CATSRDRGGTGLAGVFF. The CDR3 DNA is TGTGCCACCAGCAGAGATCGGGGGGGCACGGGACTAGCGGGAGTTTTCTTC.